In this sample, the clone carrying this TCR beta chain turned up once. Different DNA sequences within this sample yield the same CDR3. Which cohort a participant joined came from the clinical history participants gave. Trimming stripped 6 bases from V and 0 bases from J, with 6 bases between. CDR3 size: 13 residues. CDR1 is MNHEY, CDR2 SVGAGI, per germline. The data are from a study of blood T cell repertoires in COVID-19. Clones were read by immunoSEQ multiplex PCR, and TCRdb kept only the in-frame ones, dropping some. The sample carries roughly 280,000 clones, 85% to 90% recorded once. The sample taken for sequencing was PBMCs or T cells enriched from blood (not recorded which). This sequence joins TRBV6-5 and TRBJ1-3; D uncertain. The sequence was obtained from a woman aged 18-35 years who had recovered from COVID-19. The CDR3 bases are TGTGCCAGCAGACAGAGCTCTGGAAACACCATATATTTT. It translates to CASRQSSGNTIYF.